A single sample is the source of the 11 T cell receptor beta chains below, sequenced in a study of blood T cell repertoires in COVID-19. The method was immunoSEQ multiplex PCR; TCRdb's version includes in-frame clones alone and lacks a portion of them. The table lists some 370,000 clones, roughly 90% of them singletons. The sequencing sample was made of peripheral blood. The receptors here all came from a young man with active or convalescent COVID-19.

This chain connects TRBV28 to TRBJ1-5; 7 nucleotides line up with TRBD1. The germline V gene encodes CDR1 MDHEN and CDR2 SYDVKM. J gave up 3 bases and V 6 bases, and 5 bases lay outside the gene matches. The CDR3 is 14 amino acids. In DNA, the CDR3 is TGTGCCAGCAGCGAGACAGGGCCCAATCAGCCCCAGCATTTT. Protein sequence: CASSETGPNQPQHF.

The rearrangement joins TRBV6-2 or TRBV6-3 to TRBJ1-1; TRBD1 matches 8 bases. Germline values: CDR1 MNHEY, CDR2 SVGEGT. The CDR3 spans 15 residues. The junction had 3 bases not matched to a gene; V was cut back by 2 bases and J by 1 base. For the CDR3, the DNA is TGTGCCAGCAGTTACCGCGGACAGGGGAACACTGAAGCTTTCTTT. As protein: CASSYRGQGNTEAFF.

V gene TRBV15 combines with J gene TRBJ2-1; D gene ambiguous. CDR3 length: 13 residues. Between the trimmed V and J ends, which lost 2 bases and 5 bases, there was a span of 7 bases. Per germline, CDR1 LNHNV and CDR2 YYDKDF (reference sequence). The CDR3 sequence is CATSRIRDNEQFF. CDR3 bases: TGTGCCACCAGCAGAATCCGGGACAATGAGCAGTTCTTC.

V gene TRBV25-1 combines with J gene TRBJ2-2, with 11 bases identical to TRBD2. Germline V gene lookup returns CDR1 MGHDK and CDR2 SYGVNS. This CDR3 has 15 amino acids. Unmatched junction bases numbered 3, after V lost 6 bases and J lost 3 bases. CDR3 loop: CASRGTSGYTGELFF. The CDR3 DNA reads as TGTGCCAGCAGGGGGACTAGCGGATACACCGGGGAGCTGTTTTTT.

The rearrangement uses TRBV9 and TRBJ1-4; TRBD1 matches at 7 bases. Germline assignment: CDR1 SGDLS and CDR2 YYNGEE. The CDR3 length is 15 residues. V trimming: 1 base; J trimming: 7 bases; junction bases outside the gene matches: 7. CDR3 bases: TGTGCCAGCAGCGTAACAGGGGTTGGGGGTGAAAAACTGTTTTTT. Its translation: CASSVTGVGGEKLFF.

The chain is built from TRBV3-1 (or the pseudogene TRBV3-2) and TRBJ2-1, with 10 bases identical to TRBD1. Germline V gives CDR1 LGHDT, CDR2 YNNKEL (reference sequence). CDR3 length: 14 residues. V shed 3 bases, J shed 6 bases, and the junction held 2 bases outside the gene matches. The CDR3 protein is CASSHRTGGNEQFF. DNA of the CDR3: TGTGCCAGCAGCCATCGGACAGGGGGCAATGAGCAGTTCTTC.

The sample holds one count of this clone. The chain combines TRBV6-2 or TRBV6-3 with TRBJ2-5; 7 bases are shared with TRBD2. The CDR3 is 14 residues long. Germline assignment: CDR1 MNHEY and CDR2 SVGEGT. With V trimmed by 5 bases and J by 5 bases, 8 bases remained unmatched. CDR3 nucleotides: TGTGCCAGCAGTGGACTAGAGGTTGGGGAGACCCAGTACTTC. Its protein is CASSGLEVGETQYF.

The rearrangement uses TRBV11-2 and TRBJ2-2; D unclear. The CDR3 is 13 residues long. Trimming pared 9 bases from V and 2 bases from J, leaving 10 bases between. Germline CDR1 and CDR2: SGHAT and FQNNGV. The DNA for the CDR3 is TGTGCCAGTGTACAGAGCAACACCGGGGAGCTGTTTTTT. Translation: CASVQSNTGELFF. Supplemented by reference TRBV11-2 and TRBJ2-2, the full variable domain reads EAGVAQSPRYKIIEKRQSVAFWCNPISGHATLYWYQQILGQGPKLLIQFQNNGVVDDSQLPKDRFSAERLKGVDSTLKIQPAKLEDSAVYLCASVQSNTGELFFGEGSRLTVL.

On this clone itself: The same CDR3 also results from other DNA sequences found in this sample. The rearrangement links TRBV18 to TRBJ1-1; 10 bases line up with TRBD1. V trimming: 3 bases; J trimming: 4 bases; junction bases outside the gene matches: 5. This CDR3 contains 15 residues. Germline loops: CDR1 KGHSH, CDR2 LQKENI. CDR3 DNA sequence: TGTGCCAGCTCACCCCCCGGACAGGGGGGCACTGAAGCTTTCTTT. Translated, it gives CASSPPGQGGTEAFF. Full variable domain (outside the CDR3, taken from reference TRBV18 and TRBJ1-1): NAGVMQNPRHLVRRRGQEARLRCSPMKGHSHVYWYRQLPEEGLKFMVYLQKENIIDESGMPKERFSAEFPKEGPSILRIQQVVRGDSAAYFCASSPPGQGGTEAFFGQGTRLTVV.

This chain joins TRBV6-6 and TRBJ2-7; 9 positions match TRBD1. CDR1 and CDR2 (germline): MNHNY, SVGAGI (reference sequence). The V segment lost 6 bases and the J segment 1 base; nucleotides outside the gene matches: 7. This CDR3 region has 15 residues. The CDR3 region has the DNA TGTGCCAGCAGCCGCGGACAGGGGCTGTCCTACGAGCAGTACTTC. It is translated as CASSRGQGLSYEQYF.

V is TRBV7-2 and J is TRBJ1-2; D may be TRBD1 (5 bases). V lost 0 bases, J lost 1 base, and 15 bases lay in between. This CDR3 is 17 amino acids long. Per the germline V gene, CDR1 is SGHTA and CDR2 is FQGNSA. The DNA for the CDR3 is TGTGCCAGCAGCTTAGCCCTTGGAGGGGAGGGTAACTATGGCTACACCTTC. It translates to CASSLALGGEGNYGYTF.